This is a list of T cell receptor beta chains from one sample in a study of shared T cell receptors in the human thymus. Only in-frame clones appear in the TCRdb table, and some are missing; sequencing was by immunoSEQ multiplex PCR. The sample consists of 500,000 to 550,000 clones, 75% to 80% of them appearing once. This same sample was also part of a study on human thymus T cells.

The sequencing sample was made of thymocytes. All receptors derive from a boy in the first two years of life with a congenital heart defect. CDR3s include the opening cysteine and the closing phenylalanine or tryptophan. D genes are given only for firm matches. Not all rows give a size; the values are once, few, many and, for expanded clones, a class.

D | J | size | V | DNA | CDR3
- | TRBJ2-7 | - | TRBV6-1 | TGTGCCAGCAGTGAATTGCCCGAAAAACGACTGCCATCCTACGAGCAGTACTTC | CASSELPEKRLPSYEQYF
TRBD2 | TRBJ2-1 | once | TRBV14 | TGTGCCAGCAGCCAAGACGGGGGGACTAGCGGGAGGCCACGCTCCTACAATGAGCAGTTCTTC | CASSQDGGTSGRPRSYNEQFF
TRBD2 | TRBJ2-3 | - | TRBV4-2 | TGTGCCAGCAGCCAAGATTCCAGCGGGAGGAGGTTGGATACGCAGTATTTT | CASSQDSSGRRLDTQYF
TRBD2 | TRBJ2-5 | - | TRBV28 | TGTGCCAGCAGGCCTAGCGGGAGGCGGGAGACCCAGTACTTC | CASRPSGRRETQYF
TRBD1 | TRBJ1-1 | few | TRBV29-1 | TGCAGCGACAGGGGGAGGACTGAAGCTTTCTTT | CSDRGRTEAFF
TRBD2 | TRBJ2-3 | - | TRBV10-2 | TGCGCCAGCAGTGAGGCCTCGACTAGCCAAACAGATACGCAGTATTTT | CASSEASTSQTDTQYF
TRBD1 | TRBJ2-6 | - | TRBV12-5 | TGTGCTAGTGGCCCGACGACAGGGGCCTCTGGGGCCAACGTCCTGACTTTC | CASGPTTGASGANVLTF
- | TRBJ2-5 | - | TRBV6-1 | TGTGCCAGCACCTCGGGTTTTGGCCAAGAGACCCAGTACTTC | CASTSGFGQETQYF
- | TRBJ2-7 | - | TRBV7-2 | TGTGCCAGCAGCTTAGAAGTCGGGGGAGGCGAGCAGTACTTC | CASSLEVGGGEQYF
- | TRBJ1-4 | - | TRBV5-6 | TGTGCCAGCAGAAAGTACCGTCCGACAGTCGATAATGAAAAACTGTTTTTT | CASRKYRPTVDNEKLFF
- | TRBJ1-1 | - | TRBV4-1 | TGCGCCAGCAGCCACCCCCCCGCGGAGGGGAACACTGAAGCTTTCTTT | CASSHPPAEGNTEAFF
TRBD2 | TRBJ2-7 | few | TRBV11-3 | TGTGCCAGCAGCTTAGGTAGCGGGAGTTTCCACGAGCAGTACTTC | CASSLGSGSFHEQYF
- | TRBJ2-3 | - | TRBV2 | TGTGCCAGCAGCAAAGGGGCGGTCAGCACAGATACGCAGTATTTT | CASSKGAVSTDTQYF
TRBD2 | TRBJ2-7 | - | TRBV27 | TGTGCCAGCAGTCCTATGGGCCCGGGACTAGCGGAAACCTACGAGCAGTACTTC | CASSPMGPGLAETYEQYF
- | TRBJ1-1 | - | TRBV6-6 | TGTGCCAGCAGTTACTCTGGAGGGACTGAAGCTTTCTTT | CASSYSGGTEAFF
TRBD2 | TRBJ2-1 | - | TRBV5-5 | TGTGCCAGCAGCTATTGGCACAAGCGGGACCCCTACAATGAGCAGTTCTTC | CASSYWHKRDPYNEQFF
- | TRBJ1-2 | - | TRBV6-6 | TGTGCCAGCAAGGTGGGGGCTGGCTATGGCTACACCTTC | CASKVGAGYGYTF
- | TRBJ2-7 | - | TRBV5-1 | TGCGCCAGCAGCCCCCTAGCTGCCCACGAGCAGTACTTC | CASSPLAAHEQYF
TRBD1 | TRBJ1-2 | - | TRBV28 | TGTGCCAGCAGTTACTCCGGGACAGAGCCTTTATCTAACTATGGCTACACCTTC | CASSYSGTEPLSNYGYTF
- | TRBJ2-7 | - | TRBV5-6 | TGTGCCAGCAGCTTGGAGGGCAGGGAATACGAGCAGTACTTC | CASSLEGREYEQYF
- | TRBJ1-1 | - | TRBV29-1 | TGCAGCGTTGAATGGGGCGTAGAACAGGCCGGGAACACTGAAGCTTTCTTT | CSVEWGVEQAGNTEAFF
TRBD2 | TRBJ2-6 | - | TRBV7-2 | TGTGCCAGCAGTTGGACTAGCGGGATCCCCGGGGCCAACGTCCTGACTTTC | CASSWTSGIPGANVLTF
TRBD2 | TRBJ2-7 | - | TRBV4-1 | TGCGCCAGCAGCCCAGGCACTAGCGGGAGCTCCTACGAGCAGTACTTC | CASSPGTSGSSYEQYF
TRBD1 | TRBJ1-2 | - | TRBV29-1 | TGCAGCGTTTTACCAACCGGGACAGGGGGCGACTATGGCTACACCTTC | CSVLPTGTGGDYGYTF
- | TRBJ1-4 | - | TRBV4-3 | TGCGCCAGCAGCCACACCGGGAGCCCTAATGAAAAACTGTTTTTT | CASSHTGSPNEKLFF
- | TRBJ1-5 | once | TRBV28 | TGTGCCAGCAGTTTGGGCCTCTCCCCGGGACAAAGGGGGCCCCAGCATTTT | CASSLGLSPGQRGPQHF
- | TRBJ1-1 | - | TRBV6-6 | TGTGCCAGCAGTCCACAGGGCGTCGTTACTGAAGCTTTCTTT | CASSPQGVVTEAFF
TRBD1 | TRBJ2-5 | - | TRBV10-1 | TGCGCCAGCAGTGAGTCCTTGGACAGGGGAGAGACCCAGTACTTC | CASSESLDRGETQYF
TRBD1 | TRBJ2-7 | - | TRBV29-1 | TGCAGCGTCCCCCGGACGGACAGGGGGCAATACGAGCAGTACTTC | CSVPRTDRGQYEQYF
TRBD1 | TRBJ2-7 | - | TRBV30 | TGTGCCTGCCCCAGCCGGGACAGGGGGCTCCACGAGCAGTACTTC | CACPSRDRGLHEQYF
TRBD1 | TRBJ1-1 | - | TRBV18 | TGTGCCAGCTCATATCGAACAGGGGGCGTAACTGAAGCTTTCTTT | CASSYRTGGVTEAFF
- | TRBJ2-1 | - | TRBV4-2 | TGTGCCAGCAGCCAACATAGGGAGACCCAGGAGCAGTTCTTC | CASSQHRETQEQFF
- | TRBJ1-1 | few | TRBV5-1 | TGCGCCAGCAGTTGGACAGAGAACACTGAAGCTTTCTTT | CASSWTENTEAFF
TRBD1 | TRBJ1-4 | - | TRBV6-5 | TGTGCCAGCAGTGACTCAGGGGGCACTAATGAAAAACTGTTTTTT | CASSDSGGTNEKLFF
- | TRBJ2-7 | - | TRBV28 | TGTGCCAGCAGTTCCACCCGATGGACTGAACGATGGTACTTC | CASSSTRWTERWYF
TRBD1 | TRBJ1-2 | few | TRBV27 | TGTGCCAGCAGTCAGACCCCCCCAGGGGGCGGGTATGGCTACACCTTC | CASSQTPPGGGYGYTF
- | TRBJ1-2 | - | TRBV7-2 | TGTGCCAGCACCCCATGGCGGGGCTATGGCTACACCTTC | CASTPWRGYGYTF
TRBD2 | TRBJ2-5 | - | TRBV27 | TGTGCCAGCAGTCCTCTGGCGGGAGGGGCGGAGACCCAGTACTTC | CASSPLAGGAETQYF
- | TRBJ2-7 | - | TRBV29-1 | TGCAGCGTTCGCGCCCTAAACACCGGGACTGGAACCTACGAGCAGTACTTC | CSVRALNTGTGTYEQYF
TRBD1 | TRBJ1-5 | - | TRBV2 | TGTGCCAGCAGTCAATGGACAGGGGGTGGTAAGCCCCAGCATTTT | CASSQWTGGGKPQHF
TRBD1 | TRBJ1-5 | - | TRBV6-6 | TGTGCCAGCAGTTACCATCCAGGGGGAAGGCCCCAGCATTTT | CASSYHPGGRPQHF
- | TRBJ1-3 | few | TRBV27 | TGTGCCAGCTCGGCAGGCTCTGGAAACACCATATATTTT | CASSAGSGNTIYF
- | TRBJ1-5 | - | TRBV28 | TGTGCCAGCAAGGCGTGGCGGGACGCAGGCAATCAGCCCCAGCATTTT | CASKAWRDAGNQPQHF
TRBD1 | TRBJ2-1 | - | TRBV29-1 | TGCAGCGTGCGGATCCGGGACAGCCCATACAATGAGCAGTTCTTC | CSVRIRDSPYNEQFF
- | TRBJ2-3 | - | TRBV7-2 | TGTGCCAGCAGCTTAGGTGTACCCCGTAGAGATACGCAGTATTTT | CASSLGVPRRDTQYF
TRBD2 | TRBJ2-3 | few | TRBV18 | TGTGCCAGCTCACGCGGGAGGGGAACAGATACGCAGTATTTT | CASSRGRGTDTQYF
TRBD1 | TRBJ2-3 | - | TRBV5-1 | TGCGCCAGCAGCATGTGGGACAGGGGGCGAGAGGGCACGCAGTATTTT | CASSMWDRGREGTQYF
- | TRBJ1-2 | - | TRBV18 | TGTGCCAGCTCACTCCGCAGGGAAGGGGACTATGGCTACACCTTC | CASSLRREGDYGYTF
TRBD1 | TRBJ1-5 | few | TRBV18 | TGTGCCAGCTCACCACCGTGTGGGGCCGGGACAGGGGCCGAAGAAGGCAATCAGCCCCAGCATTTT | CASSPPCGAGTGAEEGNQPQHF
- | TRBJ1-5 | - | TRBV28 | TGTGCCAGCAGTCATAATCAGCCCCAGCATTTT | CASSHNQPQHF
TRBD2 | TRBJ2-5 | few | TRBV10-2 | TGCGCCAGCAGCCCACTGAGCGGGAGGGCCTCTGAGACCCAGTACTTC | CASSPLSGRASETQYF
TRBD2 | TRBJ2-7 | - | TRBV6-5 | TGTGCCAGCAGTTACGCCGCCGGGAGGCCCGAGCAGTACTTC | CASSYAAGRPEQYF
- | TRBJ2-1 | - | TRBV9 | TGTGCCAGCAGCTCTTACCCAGGTTACAATGAGCAGTTCTTC | CASSSYPGYNEQFF
- | TRBJ1-1 | - | TRBV10-3 | TGTGCCACCCGGCTCGAATCGGGGACTGAAGCTTTCTTT | CATRLESGTEAFF
TRBD2 | TRBJ2-1 | - | TRBV28 | TGTGCCAGCAGTTTATATGGTGGCGGGAGGGCCTACAATGAGCAGTTCTTC | CASSLYGGGRAYNEQFF
TRBD2 | TRBJ2-3 | - | TRBV6-6 | TGTGCCAGCAGTTCCCCTTGCGGGAGAGGAGCAGATACGCAGTATTTT | CASSSPCGRGADTQYF
- | TRBJ1-2 | few | TRBV6-5 | TGTGCCAGCACCTCTCTCCCCAAAGGCCAGGGCTGCACCTTC | CASTSLPKGQGCTF
TRBD1 | TRBJ2-2 | - | TRBV4-3 | TGCGCCAGCAGCCAGTCGGACAGGGCGAACACCGGGGAGCTGTTTTTT | CASSQSDRANTGELFF
- | TRBJ2-7 | - | TRBV9 | TGTGCCAGCAGCGTACTTAGCGGCTACGAGCAGTACTTC | CASSVLSGYEQYF